Here is one TCR beta chain with its context. This entry is derived from a study of cytomegalovirus exposure and HLA in healthy donors. CDR1 and CDR2 (germline): SGHAT, FQNNGV. The V segment lost 5 bases and the J segment 5 bases; nucleotides outside the gene matches: 6. CDR3 length: 15 residues. It was with 60 Vbeta and 13 Jbeta primers that the PCR ran. Repertoires were generated with immunoSEQ multiplex PCR, while TCRdb's copy carries only in-frame clones and drops some. This sample contains around 52,000 clones. The TCR originated in a man aged 40-55 years in good health and CMV-seropositive. What was sequenced was PBMCs. The chain recombines TRBV11-2 with TRBJ2-5; 12 nucleotides align to TRBD2. The chain's CDR3 is CASSQTSGSGETQYF. CDR3 nucleotides: TGTGCCAGCAGCCAGACTAGCGGGAGCGGGGAGACCCAGTACTTC.